This TCR beta chain was documented in a study of T cell changes during pregnancy in multiple sclerosis. Profiled with immunoSEQ multiplex PCR; TCRdb holds only in-frame clones, not every one. The sample carries about 79,000 clones, 80% to 95% recorded once. Looked up from germline, CDR1 is KGHSH and CDR2 is LQKENI. Trimming cost V 4 bases and J 0 bases, with 10 bases left between them. The CDR3 runs 16 residues. The source was CD4+ T cells from peripheral blood mononuclear cells, collected in the second trimester of pregnancy. This receptor was obtained from a female donor with multiple sclerosis, enrolled in a pregnancy study. The chain couples TRBV18 to TRBJ1-6; TRBD1 might be the D (6 bases). CDR3 nucleotides: TGTGCCAGCTCACTGACAGGTGTCTCCTATAATTCACCCCTCCACTTT. This translates into CASSLTGVSYNSPLHF.